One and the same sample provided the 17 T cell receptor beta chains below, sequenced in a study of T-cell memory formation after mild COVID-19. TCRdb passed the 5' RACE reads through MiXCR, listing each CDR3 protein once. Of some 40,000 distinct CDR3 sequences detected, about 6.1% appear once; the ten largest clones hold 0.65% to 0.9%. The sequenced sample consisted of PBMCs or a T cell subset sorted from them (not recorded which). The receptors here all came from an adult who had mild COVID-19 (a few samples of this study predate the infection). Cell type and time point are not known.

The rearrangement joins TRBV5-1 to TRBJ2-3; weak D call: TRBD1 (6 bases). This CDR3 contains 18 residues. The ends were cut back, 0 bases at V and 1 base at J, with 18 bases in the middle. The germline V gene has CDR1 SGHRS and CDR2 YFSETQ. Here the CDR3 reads CASSLAGTKGLGTDTQYF. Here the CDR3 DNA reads TGCGCCAGCAGCTTGGCGGGGACAAAGGGGCTGGGCACAGATACGCAGTATTTT.

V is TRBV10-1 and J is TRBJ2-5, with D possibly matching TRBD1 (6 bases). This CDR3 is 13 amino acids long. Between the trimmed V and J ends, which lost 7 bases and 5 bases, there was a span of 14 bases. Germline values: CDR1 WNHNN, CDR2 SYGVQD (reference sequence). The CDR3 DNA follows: TGCGCCAGCACCTCACAGGGTGGCGAGACCCAGTACTTC. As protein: CASTSQGGETQYF.

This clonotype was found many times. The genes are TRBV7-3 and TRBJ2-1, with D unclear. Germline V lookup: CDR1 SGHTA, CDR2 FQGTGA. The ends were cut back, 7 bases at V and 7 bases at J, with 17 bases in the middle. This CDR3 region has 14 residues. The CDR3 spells CASNPPRAWNEQFF. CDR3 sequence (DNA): TGTGCCAGCAACCCTCCAAGGGCCTGGAATGAGCAGTTCTTC.

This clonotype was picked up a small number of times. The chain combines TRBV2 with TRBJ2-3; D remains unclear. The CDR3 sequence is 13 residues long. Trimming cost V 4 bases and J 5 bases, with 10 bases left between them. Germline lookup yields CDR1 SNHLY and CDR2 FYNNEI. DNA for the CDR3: TGTGCCAGCAGTGTAGGACCCCGAGATACGCAGTATTTT. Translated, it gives CASSVGPRDTQYF.

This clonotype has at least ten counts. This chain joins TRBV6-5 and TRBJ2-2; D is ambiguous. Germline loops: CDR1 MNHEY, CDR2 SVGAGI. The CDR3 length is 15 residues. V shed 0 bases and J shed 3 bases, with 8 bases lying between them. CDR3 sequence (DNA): TGTGCCAGCAGTTACTCGGCCGGTTACACCGGGGAGCTGTTTTTT. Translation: CASSYSAGYTGELFF.

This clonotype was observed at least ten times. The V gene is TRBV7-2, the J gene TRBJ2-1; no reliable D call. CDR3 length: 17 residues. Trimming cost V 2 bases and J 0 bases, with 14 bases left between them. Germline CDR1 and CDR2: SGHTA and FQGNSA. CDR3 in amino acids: CASSLQVGLVSYNEQFF. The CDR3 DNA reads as TGTGCCAGCAGCTTACAGGTGGGCCTCGTCTCCTACAATGAGCAGTTCTTC.

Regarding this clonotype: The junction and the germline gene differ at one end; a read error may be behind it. The CDR3 nucleotides read TGCGCCAGCAGTGAGGAGCCAACTAATGAAAAACTGTATTTT. Translation: CASSEEPTNEKLYF. The chain couples TRBV5-1 to TRBJ1-4; no firm D call. The CDR3 has 14 residues. Germline CDR1 SGHRS, CDR2 YFSETQ.

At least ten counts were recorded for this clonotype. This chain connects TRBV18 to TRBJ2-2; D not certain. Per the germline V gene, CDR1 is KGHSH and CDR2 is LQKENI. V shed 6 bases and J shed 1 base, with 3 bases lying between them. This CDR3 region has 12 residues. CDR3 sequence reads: CASSLNTGELFF. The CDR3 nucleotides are TGTGCCAGCTCTCTGAACACCGGGGAGCTGTTTTTT.

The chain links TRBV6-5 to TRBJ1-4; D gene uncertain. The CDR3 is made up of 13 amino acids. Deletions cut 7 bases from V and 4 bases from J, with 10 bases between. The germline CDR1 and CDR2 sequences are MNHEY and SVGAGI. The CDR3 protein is CASKRRNNEKLFF. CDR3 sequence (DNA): TGTGCCAGCAAGAGGAGAAATAATGAAAAACTGTTTTTT.

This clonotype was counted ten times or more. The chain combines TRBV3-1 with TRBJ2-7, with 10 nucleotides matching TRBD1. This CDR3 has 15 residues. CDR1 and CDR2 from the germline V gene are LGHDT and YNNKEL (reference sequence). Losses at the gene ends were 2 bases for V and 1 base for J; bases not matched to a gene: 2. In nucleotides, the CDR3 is TGTGCCAGCAGCCAACCGGGACAGGGGTCCTACGAGCAGTACTTC. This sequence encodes CASSQPGQGSYEQYF.

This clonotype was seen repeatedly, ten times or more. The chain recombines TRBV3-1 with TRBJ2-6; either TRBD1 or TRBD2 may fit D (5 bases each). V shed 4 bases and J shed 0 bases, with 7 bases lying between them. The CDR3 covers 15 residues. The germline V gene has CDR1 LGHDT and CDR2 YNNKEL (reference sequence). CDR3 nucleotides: TGTGCCAGCAGCCGGGGGATCTCTGGGGCCAACGTCCTGACTTTC. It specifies CASSRGISGANVLTF.

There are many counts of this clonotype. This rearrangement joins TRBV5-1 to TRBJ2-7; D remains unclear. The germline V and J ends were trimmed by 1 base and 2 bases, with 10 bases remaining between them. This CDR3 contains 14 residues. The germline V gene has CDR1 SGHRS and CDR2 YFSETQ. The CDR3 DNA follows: TGCGCCAGCAGCTTGCGGACGCCAGCCTACGAGCAGTACTTC. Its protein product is CASSLRTPAYEQYF.

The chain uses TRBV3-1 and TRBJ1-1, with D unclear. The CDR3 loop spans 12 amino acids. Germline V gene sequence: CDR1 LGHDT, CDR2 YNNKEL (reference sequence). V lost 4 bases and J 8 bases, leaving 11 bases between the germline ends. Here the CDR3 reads CASSRDTTEAFF. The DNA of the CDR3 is TGTGCCAGCAGCCGAGATACGACAGAAGCTTTCTTT.

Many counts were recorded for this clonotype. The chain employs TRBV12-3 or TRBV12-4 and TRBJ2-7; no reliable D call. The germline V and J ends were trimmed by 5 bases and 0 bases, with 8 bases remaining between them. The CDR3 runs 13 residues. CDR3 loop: CASSRTVSYEQYF. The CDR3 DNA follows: TGTGCCAGCAGTCGGACGGTCTCCTACGAGCAGTACTTC.

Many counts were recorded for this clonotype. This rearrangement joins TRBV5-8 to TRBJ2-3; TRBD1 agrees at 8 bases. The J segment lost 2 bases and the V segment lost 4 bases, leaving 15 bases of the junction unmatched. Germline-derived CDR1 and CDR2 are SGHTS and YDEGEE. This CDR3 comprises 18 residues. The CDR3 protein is CASSDLLRQGTFTDTQYF. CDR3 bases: TGTGCCAGCAGCGACCTCTTGAGACAGGGGACGTTCACAGATACGCAGTATTTT.

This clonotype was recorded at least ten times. CDR3 sequence: CASSFYTDTQYF. CDR3 DNA sequence: TGTGCCAGCAGCTTTTACACAGATACGCAGTATTTT. The chain combines TRBV7-6 with TRBJ2-3; no definite D call. V shed 3 bases and J shed 2 bases, with 3 bases lying between them. The CDR3 sequence is 12 residues long. Germline V gene sequence: CDR1 SGHVS, CDR2 FNYEAQ.

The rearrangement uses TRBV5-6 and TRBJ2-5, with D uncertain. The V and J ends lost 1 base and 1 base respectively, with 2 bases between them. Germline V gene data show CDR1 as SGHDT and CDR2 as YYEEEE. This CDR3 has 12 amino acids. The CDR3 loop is CASSLIQETQYF. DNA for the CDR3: TGTGCCAGCAGCTTGATCCAAGAGACCCAGTACTTC.